The T cell receptor (beta chain) described here comes from a study of blood T cell repertoires in COVID-19. Across the study: Acute and convalescent COVID-19 specimens originated in the United States, Italy and Spain.

Ages ranged from about 18 to 89 years, with residence in more than 20 US areas. In Cohort 3, a recovered donor had either two negative PCRs, clearance, or symptom resolution. Per the original data handling: Estimation of nucleated cell counts relied on the amplification of reference gene primers. Measured with immunoSEQ multiplex PCR; TCRdb has only the in-frame clones, and not every one. Clonal size and the V and J genes are those of that table, whereas D and trimming came from the DNA. The sample lists hundreds of thousands of clones, 70% to 90% occurring once. With 6 bases removed from V and 0 bases from J, the gap between germline ends came to 9 bases. Looked up from germline, CDR1 is MNHEY and CDR2 is SVGAGI. This CDR3 is built from 14 residues.

The V and J genes are TRBV6-5 and TRBJ1-3; D gene uncertain. This TCR was sampled from a man under 40 who had recovered from COVID-19. The sequenced sample was PBMCs or T cells enriched from blood (not recorded which). The CDR3 region has the DNA TGTGCCAGCAGAACCGGTCACTCTGGAAACACCATATATTTT. Its translation: CASRTGHSGNTIYF.